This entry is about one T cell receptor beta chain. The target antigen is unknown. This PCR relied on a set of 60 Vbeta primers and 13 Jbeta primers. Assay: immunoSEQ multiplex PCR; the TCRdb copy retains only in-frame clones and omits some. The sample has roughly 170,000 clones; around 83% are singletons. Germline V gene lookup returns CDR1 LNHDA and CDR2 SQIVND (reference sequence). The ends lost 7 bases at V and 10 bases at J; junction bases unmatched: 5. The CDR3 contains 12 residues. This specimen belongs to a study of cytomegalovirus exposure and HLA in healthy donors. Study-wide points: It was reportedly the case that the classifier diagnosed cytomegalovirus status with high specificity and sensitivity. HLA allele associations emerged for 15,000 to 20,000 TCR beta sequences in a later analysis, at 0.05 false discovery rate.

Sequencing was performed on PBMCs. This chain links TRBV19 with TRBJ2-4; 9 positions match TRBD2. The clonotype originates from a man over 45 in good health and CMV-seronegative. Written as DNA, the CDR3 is TGTGCCAGTAAAGCTAGCGGGACAATTCAGTACTTC. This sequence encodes CASKASGTIQYF.